Listed below are T cell receptor beta chains from one sample, sequenced in a study of long-term antiretroviral therapy in people with HIV. The method was immunoSEQ multiplex PCR; TCRdb's version includes in-frame clones alone and lacks a portion of them. Of tens of thousands of clones detected, about nine tenths appear once; the ten largest clones hold under 7.5%. Here the sequenced sample was unsorted PBMCs, taken 1.8 years before starting antiretroviral therapy. The receptors come from a woman aged 25 to 39 with HIV. Each CDR3 is given without its conserved first and last residue. Fields, in order: D gene, J gene, V gene, CDR3 protein. The D gene is left open where the match is weak.

TRBD2 TRBJ2-1 TRBV7-2 ASSFPGLAGGHGEQF
TRBD1 TRBJ2-1 TRBV5-1 ASSRTGYHEQF
TRBD2 TRBJ2-1 TRBV19 ASAPGLLAGGPNEQF
TRBD1 TRBJ1-5 TRBV7-9 ASNSGTGEAWRNQPQH
TRBD2 TRBJ2-7 TRBV7-3 ASSLMPGLAGGSTYEQY
TRBD1 TRBJ1-2 TRBV30 ARTGPYGYT
. TRBJ1-3 TRBV11-2 ASSLRTVGSSGNTIY
TRBD1 TRBJ2-4 TRBV4-2 ASSAQGQSKNIQY
. TRBJ1-6 TRBV21-1 ASSKEPVTSPGTLH
TRBD2 TRBJ2-5 TRBV7-9 ASSQPAGTSGSKETQY
. TRBJ1-1 TRBV9 ASNRQGSSEAF
. TRBJ1-1 TRBV7-2 ASSPGWGAF
. TRBJ1-5 TRBV6-5 ASRTDRNQPQH
. TRBJ2-5 TRBV20-1 SADQETQY
. TRBJ2-5 TRBV7-8 ASSLRFKETAETQY
. TRBJ2-3 TRBV15 ATSSWGTDTQY
TRBD1 TRBJ2-2 TRBV29-1 SVVGQGMPGELF
TRBD2 TRBJ2-1 TRBV11-2 ASSLGGGPWYEQF
. TRBJ1-5 TRBV7-9 ASSPDDSNQPQH